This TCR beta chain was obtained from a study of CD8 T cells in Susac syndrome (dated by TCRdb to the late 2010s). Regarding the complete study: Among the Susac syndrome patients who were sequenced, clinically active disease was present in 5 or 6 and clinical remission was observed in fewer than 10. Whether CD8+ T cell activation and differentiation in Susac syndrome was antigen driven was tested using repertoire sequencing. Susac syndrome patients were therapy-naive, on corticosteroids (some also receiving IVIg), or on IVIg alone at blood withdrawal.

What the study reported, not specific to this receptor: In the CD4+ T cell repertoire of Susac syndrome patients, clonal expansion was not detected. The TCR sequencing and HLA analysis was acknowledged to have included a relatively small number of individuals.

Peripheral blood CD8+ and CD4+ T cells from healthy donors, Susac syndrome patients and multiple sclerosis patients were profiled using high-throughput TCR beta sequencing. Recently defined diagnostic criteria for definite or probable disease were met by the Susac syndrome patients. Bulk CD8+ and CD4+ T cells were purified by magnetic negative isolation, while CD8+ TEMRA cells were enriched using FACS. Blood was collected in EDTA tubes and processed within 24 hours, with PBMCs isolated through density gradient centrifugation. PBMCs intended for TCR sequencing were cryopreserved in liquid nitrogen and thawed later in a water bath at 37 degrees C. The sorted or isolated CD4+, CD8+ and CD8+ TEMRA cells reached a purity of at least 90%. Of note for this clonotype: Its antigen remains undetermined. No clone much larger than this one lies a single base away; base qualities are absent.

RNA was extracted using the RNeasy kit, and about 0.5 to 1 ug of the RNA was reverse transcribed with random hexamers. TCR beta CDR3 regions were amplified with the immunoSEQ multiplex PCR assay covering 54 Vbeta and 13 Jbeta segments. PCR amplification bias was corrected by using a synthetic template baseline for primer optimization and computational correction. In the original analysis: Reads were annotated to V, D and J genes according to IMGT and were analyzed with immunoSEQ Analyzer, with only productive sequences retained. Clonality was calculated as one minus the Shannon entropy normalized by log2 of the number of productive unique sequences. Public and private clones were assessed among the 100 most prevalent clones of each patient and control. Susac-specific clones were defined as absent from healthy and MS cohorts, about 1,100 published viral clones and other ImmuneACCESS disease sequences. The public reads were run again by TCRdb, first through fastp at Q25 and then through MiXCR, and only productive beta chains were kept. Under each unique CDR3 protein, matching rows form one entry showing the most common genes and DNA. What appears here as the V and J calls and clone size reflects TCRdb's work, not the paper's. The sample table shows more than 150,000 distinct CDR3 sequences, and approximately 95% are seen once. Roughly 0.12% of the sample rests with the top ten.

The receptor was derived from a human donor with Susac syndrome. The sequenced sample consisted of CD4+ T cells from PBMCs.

The CDR3: CAWRTGYNEQFF. In nucleotides, the sequence is TGTGCCTGGAGAACTGGATACAATGAGCAGTTCTTC. The rearranged chain carries TRBV30 and TRBJ2-1, with no D gene named confidently. The CDR1 and CDR2 encoded by the germline V gene (reference sequence) are GTSNPN and SVGIG. The CDR3 sequence holds 12 residues, the cysteine and phenylalanine included. Only the CDR3 DNA is retained, 36 bases long and in frame from the first base. Trimming costs V 3 bases and J 4 bases, and their ends lie 7 bases apart.